The 15 T cell receptor beta chains listed next were all sequenced from one sample in a study of blood T cell repertoires in COVID-19. Using immunoSEQ multiplex PCR, the repertoire was profiled, and TCRdb retains in-frame clones only, with some absent. The table has fewer than 350,000 clones, about 89% seen once. The material sequenced was PBMCs or T cells enriched from blood (not recorded which). These receptors all stem from a woman aged 40 to 50 who had recovered from COVID-19.

The gene calls are TRBV18 and TRBJ2-7, with 8 bases that match TRBD1. The CDR3 runs to 14 residues. Germline CDR1 is KGHSH and CDR2 is LQKENI. The ends lost 8 bases at V and 4 bases at J; junction bases unmatched: 10. CDR3 region: CASTTAGGWYEQYF. CDR3 bases: TGTGCCAGCACAACCGCAGGGGGCTGGTACGAGCAGTACTTC.

The rearrangement uses TRBV24-1 and TRBJ1-4; the match to TRBD1 covers 7 bases. Germline V lookup: CDR1 KGHDR, CDR2 SFDVKD. After removal of 4 bases from V and 7 bases from J, the junction contained 8 bases not matched to a gene. The CDR3 consists of 15 residues. CDR3 sequence: CATSDPTGPGEKLFF. The CDR3 coding sequence is TGTGCCACCAGTGACCCGACAGGGCCGGGTGAAAAACTGTTTTTT.

This clone has just one count. V gene TRBV5-1 combines with J gene TRBJ1-5; D not certain. The CDR3 length is 13 residues. CDR1 is SGHRS, CDR2 YFSETQ, per germline. Trimming removed 4 bases at V and 0 bases at J, with 5 bases between. CDR3 region: CASSLSSNQPQHF. CDR3 sequence (DNA): TGCGCCAGCAGCCTGAGTAGCAATCAGCCCCAGCATTTT.

This clone was observed a single time. The genes are TRBV2 and TRBJ2-3; D remains unclear. The ends were cut back, 2 bases at V and 2 bases at J, with 8 bases in the middle. This CDR3 is 14 amino acids long. Germline V gives CDR1 SNHLY, CDR2 FYNNEI. The CDR3 DNA reads as TGTGCCAGCAGTGAATGGCAACCCACAGATACGCAGTATTTT. This translates into CASSEWQPTDTQYF.

V and J are TRBV7-9 and TRBJ1-5, with D perhaps TRBD1 (5 bases). Deletions cut 5 bases from V and 5 bases from J, with 10 bases between. Per germline, CDR1 SEHNR and CDR2 FQNEAQ (reference sequence). This CDR3 region has 13 residues. The DNA for the CDR3 is TGTGCCAGCAGCCCAGGGCCGGATCAGCCCCAGCATTTT. The encoded protein is CASSPGPDQPQHF.

This clone was seen just once. The gene calls are TRBV2 and TRBJ1-5; D gene unclear. The CDR3 sequence is 14 residues long. V was trimmed by 1 base and J by 4 bases, leaving 8 bases between them. Germline-derived CDR1 and CDR2 are SNHLY and FYNNEI. The CDR3 region is CASSEDRWNQPQHF. The CDR3 DNA follows: TGTGCCAGCAGTGAAGACCGGTGGAATCAGCCCCAGCATTTT.

The chain links TRBV6-6 to TRBJ1-2, with D uncertain. The germline V and J ends were trimmed by 0 bases and 4 bases, with 9 bases remaining between them. CDR3 length: 14 residues. Germline CDR1 is MNHNY and CDR2 is SVGAGI (reference sequence). CDR3 DNA sequence: TGTGCCAGCAGTTACTCGAGAGGAAGCTATGGCTACACCTTC. The encoded protein is CASSYSRGSYGYTF.

The gene calls are TRBV19 and TRBJ2-1, with 10 nucleotides matching TRBD1. The CDR3 contains 17 residues. CDR1 is LNHDA and CDR2 is SQIVND in the germline V gene (reference sequence). Trimming removed 4 bases from V and 6 bases from J; junction bases left unmatched: 12. This CDR3 reads CASSKGGQGSVVNEQFF. Written as DNA, the CDR3 is TGTGCCAGTAGTAAGGGGGGACAGGGGAGCGTAGTCAATGAGCAGTTCTTC.

The chain employs TRBV2 and TRBJ1-5, with D uncertain. This CDR3 is 14 amino acids long. V lost 7 bases and J 0 bases, leaving 10 bases between the germline ends. Per germline, CDR1 SNHLY and CDR2 FYNNEI. The CDR3 sequence: CASKLSFSNQPQHF. CDR3 sequence (DNA): TGTGCCAGCAAGTTGAGTTTTAGCAATCAGCCCCAGCATTTT.

A note on this clone: A read error may account for a junction end that differs from germline. The rearrangement links TRBV2 to TRBJ1-2; 9 bases are shared with TRBD1. CDR1 is SNHLY, CDR2 FYNNEI, per germline. The CDR3 extends over 14 amino acids. CDR3 in DNA: TGTGCCAGCAGTGAGCCCCCGGGACAGGGCTGGGCTCCCTTC. This encodes CASSEPPGQGWAPF.

V gene TRBV21-1 combines with J gene TRBJ1-3; TRBD1, the D gene given by the table, was not confirmed from the DNA. TRBV21-1 is a pseudogene locus. This CDR3 is 14 amino acids long. CDR3 coding DNA: TGTGCCAGCAGGGACAGGGCGTCTCGAAACACCATATATTTT. Its protein is CASRDRASRNTIYF.

This clone was seen only a few times. V usage is TRBV5-1 and J usage is TRBJ2-7, with a weak D call TRBD2 (6 bases). Between the trimmed V and J ends, which lost 4 bases and 2 bases, there was a span of 16 bases. The CDR3 covers 15 residues. Germline CDR1 SGHRS, CDR2 YFSETQ. The CDR3 region has the DNA TGCGCCAGCAGCCCGGGGGAGCGGGTAACCTACGAGCAGTACTTC. It translates to CASSPGERVTYEQYF.

In its sample, this clone was seen once. This sequence joins TRBV7-8 and TRBJ1-1; D unclear. CDR1 is SGHVS, CDR2 FQNEAQ, per germline. CDR3 size: 12 residues. V lost 5 bases and J 4 bases, leaving 8 bases between the germline ends. The CDR3 bases are TGTGCCAGCAGCCTCCGGGGCACTGAAGCTTTCTTT. Residues: CASSLRGTEAFF.

This clone was counted once. The chain carries TRBV19 and TRBJ2-1, with 12 bases that match TRBD1. V lost 7 bases to trimming and J lost 8 bases; unmatched junction nucleotides: 9. The CDR3 contains 15 residues. CDR1 is LNHDA and CDR2 is SQIVND in the germline V gene (reference sequence). Here the CDR3 DNA reads TGTGCCAGTACCATCTGGGACAGGGGGCGGCATGAGCAGTTCTTC. It translates to CASTIWDRGRHEQFF.

The gene calls are TRBV7-2 and TRBJ1-3; TRBD1 matches at 7 bases. V lost 5 bases and J lost 2; bases outside the gene matches: 12. The CDR3 runs to 17 residues. Per the germline V gene, CDR1 is SGHTA and CDR2 is FQGNSA. The CDR3 spells CASSLRVGGATGNTIYF. The CDR3 DNA is TGTGCCAGCAGCCTAAGGGTAGGGGGCGCGACTGGAAACACCATATATTTT.